One sample yielded the 29 T cell receptor beta chains listed below, sequenced in a study of regulatory T cells in long-lasting Graves disease. Time point reported: newly diagnosed GD, antithyroid drugs for less than 3 months. PBMC-extracted RNA yielded the TCR library. Library construction for TCR beta used iRepertoire HTBI primers and Arm-PCR of CDR3 regions. TCRdb analysed the multiplex PCR reads with MiXCR anew, one entry per CDR3 protein. The data contain about half a million distinct CDR3 sequences, around 12% of them singletons. This same sample was also taken into another study, of T cells in Graves' hyperthyroidism and ophthalmopathy.

This material consisted of peripheral blood mononuclear cells (PBMCs), taken at new diagnosis, from a patient treated with antithyroid drugs. These receptors were obtained from a woman aged 25 to 39 with Graves disease.

V usage is TRBV30 and J usage is TRBJ1-2; no definite D call. Trimming removed 2 bases at V and 5 bases at J, with 15 bases between. The germline V gene encodes CDR1 GTSNPN and CDR2 SVGIG (reference sequence). This CDR3 has 14 amino acids. The CDR3 sequence: CAWSQRDGLYGYTF. The CDR3 nucleotides read TGTGCCTGGAGTCAAAGAGACGGGCTATATGGCTACACCTTC.

This clonotype has a count of ten or more. The chain links TRBV15 to TRBJ2-1; D possibly corresponds to TRBD1 (7 bases). CDR3 length: 15 residues. V was cut by 2 bases and J by 3 bases, with 11 bases left in between. Germline V gene sequence: CDR1 LNHNV, CDR2 YYDKDF (reference sequence). CDR3 in amino acids: CATSRRGDSYNEQFF. Written as DNA, the CDR3 is TGTGCCACCAGCAGACGCGGGGACAGCTACAATGAGCAGTTCTTC.

This clonotype was seen ten or more times. The V and J genes are TRBV12-3 or TRBV12-4 and TRBJ1-5; the D is unclear. The CDR3 totals 14 residues. Trimming pared 1 base from V and 3 bases from J, leaving 7 bases between. The CDR3 coding sequence is TGTGCCAGCAGTTTAGACCAGCTCAATCAGCCCCAGCATTTT. This translates into CASSLDQLNQPQHF.

The table lists this clonotype with a few counts. This chain connects TRBV19 to TRBJ2-7, with 7 positions matching TRBD1. The CDR3 runs 15 residues. V shed 2 bases and J 1 base; nucleotides not matched to a gene: 5. Germline V gives CDR1 LNHDA, CDR2 SQIVND (reference sequence). The CDR3 region has the DNA TGTGCCAGTAGTATAACAGGGGATCCATCCTACGAGCAGTACTTC. Its translation: CASSITGDPSYEQYF.

This clonotype was recorded many times. The chain combines TRBV24-1 with TRBJ2-7, with D unresolved. Germline V gene lookup returns CDR1 KGHDR and CDR2 SFDVKD. The V end was cut by 5 bases, the J end by 3 bases, with 10 bases between. CDR3 length equals 13 residues. The CDR3 region has the DNA TGTGCCACCAGTGCCGAGAACCTCTACGAGCAGTACTTC. This gives the protein CATSAENLYEQYF.

The genes are TRBV4-2 and TRBJ2-7; TRBD1 or TRBD2 may be the D gene (6 bases each). The CDR3 is 14 residues long. V was clipped by 1 base and J by 5 bases, with 12 bases between them. In germline, CDR1 is LGHNA, CDR2 YNFKEQ. This CDR3 reads CASSQAGGHDEQYF. The CDR3 DNA is TGTGCCAGCAGCCAAGCTGGGGGGCACGACGAGCAGTACTTC.

This clonotype showed up many times. The chain is built from TRBV28 and TRBJ1-5, with 7 bases lining up with TRBD1. The CDR3 contains 16 residues. The trim removed 6 bases at V and 4 bases at J, leaving 12 bases unmatched. Germline CDR1 is MDHEN and CDR2 is SYDVKM. CDR3 region: CASSTFHRGLNQPQHF. Written as DNA, the CDR3 is TGTGCCAGCAGCACCTTTCACAGGGGACTGAATCAGCCCCAGCATTTT. Full variable domain (outside the CDR3, taken from reference TRBV28 and TRBJ1-5): DVKVTQSSRYLVKRTGEKVFLECVQDMDHENMFWYRQDPGLGLRLIYFSYDVKMKEKGDIPEGYSVSREKKERFSLILESASTNQTSMYLCASSTFHRGLNQPQHFGDGTRLSIL.

A few counts support this clonotype. The rearrangement links TRBV4-1 to TRBJ2-4; D gene uncertain. The V end lost 6 bases, the J end lost 8 bases, and 14 bases lay between the germline ends. There are 13 residues in the CDR3. Germline CDR1 reads MGHRA; CDR2 reads YSYEKL. CDR3: CASSRVRVDIQYF. CDR3 DNA: TGCGCCAGCAGTCGAGTTAGGGTAGACATTCAGTACTTC.

This clonotype came up many times. The J gene is TRBJ2-3, the V gene TRBV28; 8 bases agree with TRBD2. With 5 bases clipped from V and 3 bases from J, the junction kept 7 bases outside the gene matches. The CDR3 has 15 residues. Looked up from germline, CDR1 is MDHEN and CDR2 is SYDVKM. CDR3 coding DNA: TGTGCCAGCAGTCCTCCGGGACTAGGTACAGATACGCAGTATTTT. Protein: CASSPPGLGTDTQYF.

This rearrangement joins TRBV7-9 to TRBJ1-1, with 7 nucleotides matching TRBD1. This CDR3 spans 14 amino acids. Germline CDR1 and CDR2: SEHNR and FQNEAQ (reference sequence). V lost 4 bases to trimming and J lost 6 bases; unmatched junction nucleotides: 8. CDR3 DNA sequence: TGTGCCAGCAGCTCGGGACAGTCCTTAGCTGAAGCTTTCTTT. Its protein is CASSSGQSLAEAFF.

There are many counts of this clonotype. The chain joins TRBV27 to TRBJ2-1; D remains unclear. The germline V and J ends were trimmed by 2 bases and 4 bases, with 15 bases remaining between them. Per germline, CDR1 MNHEY and CDR2 SMNVEV (reference sequence). This CDR3 spans 16 amino acids. The CDR3 bases are TGTGCCAGCAGTTTAGTATCAGGACGGTCGTACAATGAGCAGTTCTTC. This sequence encodes CASSLVSGRSYNEQFF.

This clonotype came up many times. The genes are TRBV18 and TRBJ2-5; possibly TRBD1 for D (5 bases). Germline V gene sequence: CDR1 KGHSH, CDR2 LQKENI. The CDR3 contains 14 residues. V was trimmed by 2 bases and J by 5 bases, leaving 12 bases between them. The CDR3 is CASSPWGRTETQYF. The CDR3 DNA follows: TGTGCCAGCTCACCATGGGGCAGAACGGAGACCCAGTACTTC.

Regarding this clonotype: This may be a read error: a much more frequent sequence differs by one nucleotide. Lacking the conserved final phenylalanine or tryptophan, this CDR3 likely reflects a read error. This sequence joins TRBV20-1 and TRBJ2-5; 11 positions agree with TRBD2. V shed 4 bases and J 5 bases; nucleotides not matched to a gene: 9. This CDR3 has 15 residues. CDR1 is DFQATT, CDR2 SNEGSKA, per germline (reference sequence). CDR3 nucleotides: TGCAGTGCTACGAAAACTAGCGGGAGTGGGGAGACCCAGTACTAC. It is translated as CSATKTSGSGETQYY.

This clonotype was recorded at least ten times. The gene calls are TRBV27 and TRBJ2-5; TRBD1 matches 7 bases. Per germline, CDR1 MNHEY and CDR2 SMNVEV (reference sequence). V was clipped by 5 bases and J by 5 bases; unmatched bases: 5. This CDR3 has 13 amino acids. CDR3 DNA sequence: TGTGCCAGCAGTGTTACAGGGGAGGAGACCCAGTACTTC. Protein: CASSVTGEETQYF.

This clonotype has at least ten counts. V gene TRBV29-1 combines with J gene TRBJ2-1; 8 bases line up with TRBD1. V lost 0 bases to trimming and J lost 7 bases; unmatched junction nucleotides: 2. Per germline, CDR1 SQVTM and CDR2 ANQGSEA. There are 13 residues in the CDR3. This CDR3 is CSVEERTGNEQFF. CDR3 bases: TGCAGCGTTGAAGAACGGACAGGGAATGAGCAGTTCTTC.

This clonotype has ten or more counts. The chain joins TRBV12-3 or TRBV12-4 to TRBJ2-4; D remains ambiguous. The V end was cut by 2 bases, the J end by 0 bases, with 5 bases between. CDR3 length equals 14 residues. CDR3 coding DNA: TGTGCCAGCAGTTTATCGTTAGCCAAAAACATTCAGTACTTC. Its protein product is CASSLSLAKNIQYF.

This clonotype occurred many times. This chain links TRBV28 with TRBJ1-2; 10 nucleotides match TRBD1. This CDR3 has 16 residues. The germline V gene encodes CDR1 MDHEN and CDR2 SYDVKM. V shed 5 bases, J shed 4 bases, and the junction held 10 bases outside the gene matches. CDR3 region: CASSTPGTGVGYGYTF. CDR3 coding DNA: TGTGCCAGCAGTACCCCCGGGACAGGGGTGGGCTATGGCTACACCTTC.

This clonotype was seen a handful of times. The rearrangement joins TRBV6-1 to TRBJ1-2, with D hard to call. V was cut by 8 bases and J by 8 bases, with 12 bases left in between. The CDR3 is 11 residues long. Per the germline V gene, CDR1 is MNHNS and CDR2 is SASEGT. The DNA for the CDR3 is TGTGCCAGCGGGTATGGACTCGGCTACACCTTC. This encodes CASGYGLGYTF.

The chain recombines TRBV28 with TRBJ2-2, with 8 bases aligning to TRBD1. CDR1 is MDHEN and CDR2 is SYDVKM in the germline V gene. CDR3 length: 16 amino acids. Trimming took 5 bases from V and 3 from J; bases not matched to a gene: 8. The CDR3 DNA reads as TGTGCCAGCAGTGACGGACAGGGAGCGGACACCGGGGAGCTGTTTTTT. Its protein is CASSDGQGADTGELFF.

There are a few counts of this clonotype. Mismatch with germline at one junction end may stem from a read error. The CDR3 DNA reads TGTGTCAGCAGCGCTAGCGGGAGGGAAGCAGATACGCAGTATTTT. Translating it yields CVSSASGREADTQYF. The rearrangement uses TRBV9 and TRBJ2-3; 12 bases agree with TRBD2. Looked up from germline, CDR1 is SGDLS and CDR2 is YYNGEE. The CDR3 has 15 amino acids.

This clonotype was counted ten times or more. This rearrangement joins TRBV11-2 to TRBJ2-7; D gene uncertain. Trimming cost V 5 bases and J 2 bases, with 10 bases left between them. Germline V CDR1 and CDR2: SGHAT, FQNNGV. This CDR3 is 13 amino acids long. CDR3 loop: CASSPILTYEQYF. The CDR3 bases are TGTGCCAGCAGCCCGATCCTTACCTACGAGCAGTACTTC.

V usage is TRBV19 and J usage is TRBJ2-3, with D perhaps TRBD2 (5 bases). The CDR3 extends over 14 amino acids. In germline, CDR1 is LNHDA, CDR2 SQIVND (reference sequence). V lost 4 bases, J lost 0 bases, and 8 bases lay in between. CDR3 amino acids: CASSRRTSTDTQYF. The CDR3 region has the DNA TGTGCCAGTAGTAGACGGACTAGCACAGATACGCAGTATTTT.

Many counts were recorded for this clonotype. The V and J genes are TRBV20-1 and TRBJ1-1, with TRBD1 matching over 9 bases. The junction had 8 bases not matched to a gene; V was cut back by 5 bases and J by 4 bases. The CDR3 loop spans 14 amino acids. Germline loops: CDR1 DFQATT, CDR2 SNEGSKA (reference sequence). The CDR3 nucleotides are TGCAGTGCTTCGGTACAGGGGGCTGGCACTGAAGCTTTCTTT. This gives the protein CSASVQGAGTEAFF.

This clonotype came up many times. The chain employs TRBV12-3 or TRBV12-4 and TRBJ1-1; no definite D call. The CDR3 length is 16 residues. Trimming removed 1 base at V and 1 base at J, with 13 bases between. CDR3 DNA sequence: TGTGCCAGCAGTTTAGAAGTATACAGATCGAACACTGAAGCTTTCTTT. It translates to CASSLEVYRSNTEAFF.

In its sample, this clonotype was seen many times. The chain employs TRBV7-2 and TRBJ2-2, with 9 bases that match TRBD2. The CDR3 extends over 15 amino acids. Trimming at V came to 1 base and at J to 5 bases, leaving 2 bases not matched to a gene. Germline V gene sequence: CDR1 SGHTA, CDR2 FQGNSA. The CDR3 protein is CASSLELAGTGELFF. CDR3 coding DNA: TGTGCCAGCAGCTTAGAGCTAGCGGGGACCGGGGAGCTGTTTTTT.

This chain links TRBV11-3 with TRBJ1-1; unclear D gene. CDR1 and CDR2 (germline): SGHNT, YENEEA. This CDR3 has 14 residues. Trimming stripped 2 bases from V and 0 bases from J, with 7 bases between. CDR3 amino acids: CASSLNQMNTEAFF. In DNA form, the CDR3 reads TGTGCCAGCAGCTTAAACCAGATGAACACTGAAGCTTTCTTT.

This chain connects TRBV19 to TRBJ1-5; unclear D gene. This CDR3 comprises 16 residues. Germline V gene sequence: CDR1 LNHDA, CDR2 SQIVND (reference sequence). The V end was cut by 0 bases, the J end by 3 bases, with 12 bases between. The CDR3 nucleotides are TGTGCCAGTAGTATAGATGTAGGCAGTTTCAATCAGCCCCAGCATTTT. Translation gives CASSIDVGSFNQPQHF.

In its sample, this clonotype was seen a few times. V gene TRBV3-1 combines with J gene TRBJ2-1; 13 nucleotides line up with TRBD2. Germline assignment: CDR1 LGHDT and CDR2 YNNKEL (reference sequence). J gave up 5 bases and V 0 bases, and 1 base lay outside the gene matches. This CDR3 is built from 16 residues. Here the CDR3 DNA reads TGTGCCAGCAGCCAAGACGGACTAGCGGGGGACAATGAGCAGTTCTTC. This codes for CASSQDGLAGDNEQFF.

This clonotype was observed at least ten times. V and J are TRBV28 and TRBJ1-5, with D unclear. The CDR3 contains 18 residues. The V gene's germline CDR1 is MDHEN and CDR2 SYDVKM. Between the trimmed V and J ends, which lost 5 bases and 0 bases, there was a span of 20 bases. CDR3 sequence: CASSPEDVALISNQPQHF. CDR3 nucleotides: TGTGCCAGCAGTCCCGAGGACGTGGCCCTGATTAGCAATCAGCCCCAGCATTTT.